The 13 T cell receptor beta chains presented below share a single source sample, sequenced in a study of identical twins. MiXCR, run by TCRdb on the 5' RACE reads, gives a single entry per CDR3 protein. The sample has about 890,000 distinct CDR3 sequences; roughly 12% are singletons. These data also formed part of another study, on yellow fever vaccine responses in identical twins.

Sequenced sample: PBMCs. The receptors stem from a woman under 30 in good health.

The rearrangement joins TRBV12-3 or TRBV12-4 to TRBJ1-4, with a tentative D call TRBD1 (5 bases). V was trimmed by 5 bases and J by 9 bases, leaving 10 bases between them. The CDR3 consists of 12 residues. The CDR3 spells CASSPEGQKLFF. The CDR3 DNA sequence: TGTGCCAGCAGTCCAGAGGGACAAAAACTGTTTTTT.

This clonotype appeared a few times. The junction and the germline gene differ at one end; a read error may be behind it. This chain uses TRBV6-5 with TRBJ2-1; TRBD1 matches 9 bases. Germline CDR1 is MNHEY and CDR2 is SVGAGI. This CDR3 is built from 15 residues. The CDR3 DNA follows: TGTGCCAGCAGTTCCCGCTCCCTGGGGGGGACAGGGTTGATCTTC. Amino acids: CASSSRSLGGTGLIF.

This clonotype was counted between two and nine times. The gene calls are TRBV5-6 and TRBJ2-5; D is ambiguous. V lost 0 bases and J lost 5, with 11 bases in between. The germline V gene has CDR1 SGHDT and CDR2 YYEEEE. This CDR3 spans 14 amino acids. The DNA of the CDR3 is TGTGCCAGCAGCTTGGCGCCATTCGATGAGACCCAGTACTTC. Protein product: CASSLAPFDETQYF.

At least ten counts were recorded for this clonotype. The rearrangement uses TRBV9 and TRBJ1-1; D is ambiguous. V lost 0 bases to trimming and J lost 1 base, with 4 bases between them. Germline V gives CDR1 SGDLS, CDR2 YYNGEE. The CDR3 is made up of 13 amino acids. Here the CDR3 DNA reads TGTGCCAGCAGCGTAGTAGCGAACACTGAAGCTTTCTTT. As protein: CASSVVANTEAFF.

This chain connects TRBV12-3 or TRBV12-4 to TRBJ2-1; 10 nucleotides align to TRBD2. The CDR3 extends over 16 amino acids. Unmatched junction bases numbered 8, after V lost 2 bases and J lost 7 bases. The CDR3 is CASSLRLAGVANEQFF. In DNA, the CDR3 is TGTGCCAGCAGTTTAAGGCTAGCGGGAGTAGCAAATGAGCAGTTCTTC.

Only a few counts were recorded for this clonotype. The chain uses TRBV2 and TRBJ2-7; a weak D match, TRBD1 (6 bases). The V and J ends lost 4 bases and 5 bases respectively, with 18 bases between them. Germline V CDR1 and CDR2: SNHLY, FYNNEI. The CDR3 extends over 15 amino acids. CDR3 in DNA: TGTGCCAGCAGTGTGGGGGACAACTTTGTCGACGAGCAGTACTTC. Residues: CASSVGDNFVDEQYF. The whole variable domain, remainder taken from reference TRBV2 and TRBJ2-7, is EPEVTQTPSHQVTQMGQEVILRCVPISNHLYFYWYRQILGQKVEFLVSFYNNEISEKSEIFDDQFSVERPDGSNFTLKIRSTKLEDSAMYFCASSVGDNFVDEQYFGPGTRLTVT.

V is TRBV18 and J is TRBJ2-7; D is ambiguous. V gave up 2 bases and J gave up 3 bases, with 5 bases separating them. The CDR3 has 12 residues. The germline V gene encodes CDR1 KGHSH and CDR2 LQKENI. CDR3 loop: CASSPGNYEQYV. The CDR3 DNA reads as TGTGCCAGCTCACCAGGGAACTACGAGCAGTACGTC.

There are many counts of this clonotype. This chain uses TRBV6-5 with TRBJ1-2; 8 bases match TRBD1. From germline, CDR1 is MNHEY and CDR2 SVGAGI. This CDR3 spans 12 amino acids. J gave up 8 bases and V 5 bases, and 4 bases lay outside the gene matches. For the CDR3, the DNA is TGTGCCAGCAGTAACAGGGGGGCAGGCTACACCTTC. This translates into CASSNRGAGYTF.

The V gene is TRBV18, the J gene TRBJ1-2; D is unresolved. The CDR3 is 13 amino acids. The V gene lost 2 bases and the J gene lost 8 bases, with 12 bases spanning the gap. The germline CDR1 and CDR2 sequences are KGHSH and LQKENI. The CDR3: CASSPGSDMGYTF. CDR3 sequence (DNA): TGTGCCAGCTCACCAGGGTCAGATATGGGCTACACCTTC.

This clonotype has a handful of counts. V gene TRBV7-9 combines with J gene TRBJ2-5; TRBD1 agrees at 7 bases. V was clipped by 3 bases and J by 2 bases; unmatched bases: 6. The CDR3 totals 15 residues. Germline loops: CDR1 SEHNR, CDR2 FQNEAQ (reference sequence). DNA of the CDR3: TGTGCCAGCAGCTTCGTGAAGACAGGGCAAGAGACCCAGTACTTC. Encoded protein: CASSFVKTGQETQYF.

This clonotype was detected only a few times. The V gene is TRBV12-3 or TRBV12-4, the J gene TRBJ1-1; 9 bases line up with TRBD1. With V trimmed by 3 bases and J by 0 bases, 11 bases remained unmatched. The CDR3 consists of 18 residues. The DNA of the CDR3 is TGTGCCAGCAGTTTCAGCAAAATACAGGGGGCGATGAACACTGAAGCTTTCTTT. It codes for CASSFSKIQGAMNTEAFF.

The rearrangement uses TRBV5-1 and TRBJ2-5; 14 bases map to TRBD2. The trim removed 4 bases at V and 5 bases at J, leaving 7 bases unmatched. The CDR3 sequence is 16 residues long. In germline, CDR1 is SGHRS, CDR2 YFSETQ. The CDR3 bases are TGCGCCAGCAGCAACCGACTAGCGGGAGGGATGGAGACCCAGTACTTC. Its protein product is CASSNRLAGGMETQYF. The entire variable domain, with the rest obtained from reference TRBV5-1 and TRBJ2-5, is as follows: KAGVTQTPRYLIKTRGQQVTLSCSPISGHRSVSWYQQTPGQGLQFLFEYFSETQRNKGNFPGRFSGRQFSNSRSEMNVSTLELGDSALYLCASSNRLAGGMETQYFGPGTRLLVL.

This clonotype came up a few times. The rearrangement uses TRBV20-1 and TRBJ2-7; 13 nucleotides agree with TRBD2. The CDR3 is made up of 14 amino acids. CDR1 and CDR2 (germline): DFQATT, SNEGSKA (reference sequence). The junction had 2 bases not matched to a gene; V was cut back by 1 base and J by 5 bases. The CDR3 sequence is CSARGGLAGDEQYF. CDR3 sequence (DNA): TGCAGTGCTAGAGGAGGACTAGCGGGAGACGAGCAGTACTTC.